This TCR beta chain was identified in a study of Tregs in tolerant kidney transplant recipients. A word on this clone: The target antigen is unknown. This specimen includes other DNA sequences encoding the same CDR3.

Recipients received nonmyeloablative bone marrow transplants from related graft donors, with transient mixed chimerism. Study findings and constraints: Tolerant patients' donor-specific Tregs expanded beyond overall Tregs, suggesting antigen-driven growth. The small number of patients limits these findings pending further validation. Expanding Tregs on activated donor B cells appeared to best identify donor-specific TCRbeta clones. Biological reproducibility was not directly addressed, but technical replication error appeared minimal.

Generated by immunoSEQ multiplex PCR, the TCRdb table keeps only in-frame clones and is missing some. The sample shows more than 70,000 clones, 75% to 95% of them seen only once. V trimming: 5 bases; J trimming: 5 bases; junction bases outside the gene matches: 6. The CDR3 spans 14 residues. Germline lookup yields CDR1 SNHLY and CDR2 FYNNEI. This chain uses TRBV2 with TRBJ2-7, with 10 bases matching TRBD1. The source of this sequence is a human patient who received a combined kidney and bone marrow transplant. Among the T cells, some may be from the graft donor. The sequencing here drew on CD4+ T cells from blood (PBMCs), taken 24 months after the transplant. CDR3 sequence: CASSSRDRGNEQYF. Written as DNA, the CDR3 is TGTGCCAGCAGTAGCCGGGACAGGGGAAACGAGCAGTACTTC. The full variable domain, with the rest looked up from reference TRBV2 and TRBJ2-7, is EPEVTQTPSHQVTQMGQEVILRCVPISNHLYFYWYRQILGQKVEFLVSFYNNEISEKSEIFDDQFSVERPDGSNFTLKIRSTKLEDSAMYFCASSSRDRGNEQYFGPGTRLTVT.